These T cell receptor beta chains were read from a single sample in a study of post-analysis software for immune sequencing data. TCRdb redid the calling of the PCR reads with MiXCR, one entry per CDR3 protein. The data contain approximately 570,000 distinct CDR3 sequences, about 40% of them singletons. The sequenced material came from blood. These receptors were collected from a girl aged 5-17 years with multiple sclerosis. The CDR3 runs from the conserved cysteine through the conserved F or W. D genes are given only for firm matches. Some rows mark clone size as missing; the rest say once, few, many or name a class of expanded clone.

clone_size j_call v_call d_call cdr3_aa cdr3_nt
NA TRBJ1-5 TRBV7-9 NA CASSLAGVSNRPQHF TGTGCCAGCAGCTTAGCCGGGGTGAGCAATCGGCCCCAGCATTTT
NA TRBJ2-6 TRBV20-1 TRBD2 CSALRTGGRRSGANVLTF TGCAGTGCCCTTCGAACTGGCGGGAGACGGTCTGGGGCCAACGTCCTGACTTTC
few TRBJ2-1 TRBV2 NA CASRQEGPYNEQFF TGTGCCAGCAGGCAGGAGGGGCCCTACAATGAGCAGTTCTTC
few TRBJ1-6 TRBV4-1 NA CASSHRGSVNSPLHF TGCGCCAGCAGCCATCGGGGGTCGGTCAATTCACCCCTCCACTTT
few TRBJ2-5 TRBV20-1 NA CSGGSDRPETQYF TGCAGCGGGGGTAGCGACAGACCAGAGACCCAGTACTTC
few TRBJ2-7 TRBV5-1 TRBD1 CASSPDRASYEQYF TGCGCCAGCAGCCCGGACAGGGCCTCCTACGAGCAGTACTTC
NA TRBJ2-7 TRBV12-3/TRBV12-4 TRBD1 CASSLPGGKNYEQYF TGTGCCAGCAGTTTACCAGGGGGAAAAAACTACGAGCAGTACTTC
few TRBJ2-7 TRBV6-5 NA CASSYGTATEQYF TGTGCCAGCAGTTACGGAACTGCTACTGAGCAGTACTTC
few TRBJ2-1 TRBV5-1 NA CASALRGNEQFF TGCGCCAGCGCACTCAGGGGCAATGAGCAGTTCTTC
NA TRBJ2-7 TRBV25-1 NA CASSEVQGNEQYF TGTGCCAGCAGTGAAGTACAGGGCAACGAGCAGTACTTC
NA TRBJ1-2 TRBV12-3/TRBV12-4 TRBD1 CASSPGTGFYGYIF TGTGCCAGCAGCCCCGGGACAGGGTTTTACGGCTACATCTTC
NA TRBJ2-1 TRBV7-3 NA CASSPTWGNEQFF TGTGCCAGCAGCCCCACATGGGGCAATGAGCAGTTCTTC
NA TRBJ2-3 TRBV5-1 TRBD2 CASSPKLGGGITDTQYF TGCGCCAGCAGCCCGAAGTTAGGCGGGGGGATCACAGATACGCAGTATTTT
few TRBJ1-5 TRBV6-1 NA CASVPAGHNQPQHF TGTGCCAGCGTTCCGGCAGGCCACAATCAGCCCCAGCATTTT
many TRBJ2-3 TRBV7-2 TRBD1 CASSLTGGRTDTQYF TGCGCCAGCAGCTTGACAGGGGGAAGGACAGATACGCAGTATTTT
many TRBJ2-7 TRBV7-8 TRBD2 CASSSRLAASYEQYF TGTGCCAGCAGCTCCAGACTAGCGGCCTCCTACGAGCAGTACTTC
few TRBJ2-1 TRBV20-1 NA CSARTLKSREQFF TGCAGTGCTAGGACCCTGAAAAGTCGGGAGCAGTTCTTC
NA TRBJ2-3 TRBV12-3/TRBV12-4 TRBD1 CASSLKARGIFTSTDTQYF TGTGCCAGCAGTTTAAAAGCCAGGGGGATTTTTACTAGCACAGATACGCAGTATTTT
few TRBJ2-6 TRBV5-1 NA CASSPRGAVGANVLTF TGCGCCAGCAGCCCCAGGGGGGCGGTTGGGGCCAACGTCCTGACTTTC
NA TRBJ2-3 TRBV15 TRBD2 CATSRERGGTDTQYF TGTGCCACCAGCAGAGAGCGGGGGGGCACAGATACGCAGTATTTT
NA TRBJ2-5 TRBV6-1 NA CASNTQGDETQYF TGTGCCAGCAACACTCAGGGCGATGAGACCCAGTACTTC
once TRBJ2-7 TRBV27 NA CARGPGTKEQYF TGTGCCAGGGGACCGGGGACGAAAGAGCAGTACTTC
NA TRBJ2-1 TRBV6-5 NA CASSYRRHGAYEQFF TGTGCCAGCAGTTACAGGAGACATGGGGCCTATGAGCAGTTCTTC
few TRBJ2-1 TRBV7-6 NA CASSAEGWSYNEQFF TGTGCCAGCAGCGCTGAGGGTTGGTCCTACAATGAGCAGTTCTTC
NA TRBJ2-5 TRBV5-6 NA CASTPWGGEETQYF TGTGCCAGCACCCCGTGGGGCGGGGAAGAGACCCAGTACTTC
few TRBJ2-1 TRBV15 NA CATSRDQGKRFF TGTGCCACCAGCAGGGATCAGGGAAAAAGGTTCTTC